Presented here are 13 T cell receptor beta chains from one specimen sequenced in a study of T cells in Graves' hyperthyroidism and ophthalmopathy (dated by TCRdb to the late 2010s). Library generation was performed with multiplex PCR. TCRdb records Illumina HiSeq 2000 as the sequencer. The TCR beta CDR3 regions were amplified from the RNA transcripts. For the first round of RT-PCR on the TCR CDR3, the HTBI primer set was used together with the Qiagen OneStep RT-PCR kit. TCRdb took the public reads, trimmed them with fastp at Q25, ran MiXCR for clone calling and kept in-frame beta chains. Rows with a matching CDR3 protein are joined into one entry that keeps the most common DNA and genes. Counted in this sample were hundreds of thousands of distinct CDR3 sequences; 14% of them appeared once. The top ten clonotypes cover roughly a tenth of the sample. Material for sequencing was blood. These receptors were collected from a woman aged 18-29 years with Graves' hyperthyroidism.

A few counts support this clonotype. This rearrangement joins TRBV4-1 to TRBJ2-2; D unresolved. Germline assignment: CDR1 MGHRA and CDR2 YSYEKL. Trimming removed 4 bases at V and 1 base at J, with 28 bases between. This CDR3 has 21 residues. The CDR3 bases are TGCGCCAGCAGCCGACCACCACCGAGACGGAGTACGCTGAGGAACACCGGGGAGCTGTTTTTT. It encodes CASSRPPPRRSTLRNTGELFF.

The sample holds many counts of this clonotype. The chain links TRBV20-1 to TRBJ2-7; TRBD2 matches 11 bases. CDR1 and CDR2 (germline): DFQATT, SNEGSKA (reference sequence). V lost 0 bases, J lost 2 bases, and 9 bases stayed unmatched. The CDR3 contains 17 residues. The CDR3 DNA reads as TGCAGTGCTAGAGATAGGCCTAGCGGGAGGACCACCTACGAGCAGTACTTC. It specifies CSARDRPSGRTTYEQYF.

This clonotype was observed a handful of times. The V and J genes are TRBV4-1 and TRBJ2-3, with 9 nucleotides matching TRBD2. The germline gives CDR1 MGHRA, CDR2 YSYEKL. Trimming cost V 5 bases and J 4 bases; bases outside gene matches: 10. This CDR3 has 16 amino acids. The CDR3 region is CASSDAYSGSPDTQYF. In nucleotides, the CDR3 is TGCGCCAGCAGCGACGCTTATAGCGGGAGTCCAGATACGCAGTATTTT.

The sample holds a few counts of this clonotype. The chain uses TRBV7-9 and TRBJ2-1; TRBD2 agrees at 9 bases. Germline assignment: CDR1 SEHNR and CDR2 FQNEAQ (reference sequence). This CDR3 is built from 16 residues. Trimming took 6 bases from V and 2 from J; bases not matched to a gene: 8. CDR3 in amino acids: CASSPIAGVTYNEQFF. CDR3 coding DNA: TGTGCCAGCAGTCCGATAGCGGGAGTTACCTACAATGAGCAGTTCTTC.

This clonotype was picked up a small number of times. The V gene is TRBV9, the J gene TRBJ1-2; D remains ambiguous. Germline-derived CDR1 and CDR2 are SGDLS and YYNGEE. The CDR3 totals 16 residues. The V and J ends lost 2 bases and 3 bases respectively, with 17 bases between them. The chain's CDR3 is CASSVSPGLLDYGYTF. In nucleotides, the CDR3 is TGTGCCAGCAGCGTTTCACCGGGGTTACTAGACTATGGCTACACCTTC.

This clonotype was seen repeatedly, ten times or more. The J gene is TRBJ2-7, the V gene TRBV2; TRBD2 might be the D (5 bases). Trimming removed 5 bases at V and 5 bases at J, with 16 bases between. The V gene's germline CDR1 is SNHLY and CDR2 FYNNEI. This CDR3 has 14 amino acids. Written as DNA, the CDR3 is TGTGCCAGCAGTAATCTCCGACTACCCCACGAGCAGTACTTC. Translation: CASSNLRLPHEQYF.

This clonotype was recorded at least ten times. The rearrangement joins TRBV24-1 to TRBJ2-7; unclear D gene. The CDR3 loop spans 13 amino acids. Germline V gene lookup returns CDR1 KGHDR and CDR2 SFDVKD. V was shortened by 2 bases and J by 3 bases, with 7 bases between the two germline ends. CDR3 sequence (DNA): TGTGCCACCAGTGATTCAGCCTACTACGAGCAGTACTTC. This sequence encodes CATSDSAYYEQYF.

The chain couples TRBV4-2 to TRBJ2-1; 10 bases are a match to TRBD2. V lost 0 bases to trimming and J lost 7 bases; unmatched junction nucleotides: 12. The length of the CDR3 is 18 residues. Germline CDR1 and CDR2: LGHNA and YNFKEQ. CDR3 loop: CASSQEVGLAEGANEQFF. CDR3 nucleotides: TGTGCCAGCAGCCAAGAAGTCGGACTAGCGGAGGGGGCGAATGAGCAGTTCTTC.

The rearrangement links TRBV9 to TRBJ2-7; 7 nucleotides agree with TRBD1. This CDR3 is 15 amino acids long. Trimming at V came to 1 base and at J to 3 bases, leaving 7 bases not matched to a gene. Germline V CDR1 and CDR2: SGDLS, YYNGEE. Here the CDR3 DNA reads TGTGCCAGCAGCGTATCCCCGGGACAGTTCTACGAGCAGTACTTC. Translating gives CASSVSPGQFYEQYF.

This clonotype was seen at least ten times. The chain recombines TRBV12-3 or TRBV12-4 with TRBJ1-5, with 9 bases fitting TRBD1. The CDR3 is 16 amino acids. The V and J ends lost 5 bases and 1 base, in that order; junction bases with no gene match: 6. The CDR3: CASSPDRGESNQPQHF. The CDR3 coding sequence is TGTGCCAGCAGTCCGGACAGGGGAGAGAGCAATCAGCCCCAGCATTTT.

This clonotype was detected a few times. V usage is TRBV3-1 and J usage is TRBJ2-3; weak D call: TRBD2 (6 bases). The V gene lost 2 bases and the J gene lost 1 base, with 19 bases spanning the gap. The CDR3 covers 18 residues. Germline assignment: CDR1 LGHDT and CDR2 YNNKEL (reference sequence). In DNA, the CDR3 is TGTGCCAGCAGCCAACCCGCGGGATGGCGGGGCGGCACAGATACGCAGTATTTT. It specifies CASSQPAGWRGGTDTQYF.

This clonotype was seen repeatedly, ten times or more. The V call is TRBV6-1, the J call TRBJ2-1, with TRBD2 identical over 12 bases. The CDR3 is 13 amino acids. V lost 6 bases and J lost 8; bases outside the gene matches: 2. Germline V gene lookup returns CDR1 MNHNS and CDR2 SASEGT. The CDR3 bases are TGTGCCAGCAGGCTAGCGGGAGGGGATGAGCAGTTCTTC. Translated, it gives CASRLAGGDEQFF.

This clonotype was observed a few times. The chain recombines TRBV7-6 with TRBJ2-5, with 7 nucleotides matching TRBD1. Germline V CDR1 and CDR2: SGHVS, FNYEAQ. This CDR3 is 14 amino acids long. With V trimmed by 4 bases and J by 2 bases, 4 bases remained unmatched. Here the CDR3 DNA reads TGTGCCAGCAGCTCGTACAGGGGTCAAGAGACCCAGTACTTC. Amino acids: CASSSYRGQETQYF.